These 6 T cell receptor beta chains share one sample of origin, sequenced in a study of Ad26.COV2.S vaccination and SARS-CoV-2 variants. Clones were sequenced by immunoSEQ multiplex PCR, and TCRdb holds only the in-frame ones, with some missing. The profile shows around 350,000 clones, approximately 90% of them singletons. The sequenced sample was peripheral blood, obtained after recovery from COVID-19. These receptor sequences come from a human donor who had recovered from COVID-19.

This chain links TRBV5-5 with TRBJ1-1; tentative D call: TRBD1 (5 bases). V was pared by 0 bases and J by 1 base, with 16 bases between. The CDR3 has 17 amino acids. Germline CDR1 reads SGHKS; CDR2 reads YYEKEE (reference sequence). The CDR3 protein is CASSLDPPGLKNTEAFF. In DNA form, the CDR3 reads TGTGCCAGCAGCTTGGACCCGCCAGGGTTGAAGAACACTGAAGCTTTCTTT.

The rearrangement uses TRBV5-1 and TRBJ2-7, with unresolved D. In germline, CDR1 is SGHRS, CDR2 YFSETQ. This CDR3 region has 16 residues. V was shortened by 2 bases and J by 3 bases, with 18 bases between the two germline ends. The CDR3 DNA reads TGCGCCAGCAGCTTAGGTGACATCGGTTCCCACTACGAGCAGTACTTC. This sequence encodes CASSLGDIGSHYEQYF.

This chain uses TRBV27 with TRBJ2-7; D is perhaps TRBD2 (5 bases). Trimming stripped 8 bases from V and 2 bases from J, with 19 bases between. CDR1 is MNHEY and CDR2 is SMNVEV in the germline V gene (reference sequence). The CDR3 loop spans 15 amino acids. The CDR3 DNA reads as TGTGCCAGCCGCCCGTCGGGGTTGTCTCCCTACGAGCAGTACTTC. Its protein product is CASRPSGLSPYEQYF.

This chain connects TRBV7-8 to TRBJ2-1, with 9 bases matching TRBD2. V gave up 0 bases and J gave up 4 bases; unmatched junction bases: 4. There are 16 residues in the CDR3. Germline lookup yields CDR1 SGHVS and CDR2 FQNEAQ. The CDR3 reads CASSLAHAGGYNEQFF. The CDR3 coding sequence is TGTGCCAGCAGCTTAGCGCACGCGGGGGGGTACAATGAGCAGTTCTTC.

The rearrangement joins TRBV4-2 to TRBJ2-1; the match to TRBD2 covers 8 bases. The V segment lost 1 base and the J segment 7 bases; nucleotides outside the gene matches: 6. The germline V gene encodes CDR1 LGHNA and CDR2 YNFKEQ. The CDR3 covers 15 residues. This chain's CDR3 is CASSQVAGFTNEQFF. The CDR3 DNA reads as TGTGCCAGCAGCCAAGTAGCGGGGTTTACTAATGAGCAGTTCTTC.

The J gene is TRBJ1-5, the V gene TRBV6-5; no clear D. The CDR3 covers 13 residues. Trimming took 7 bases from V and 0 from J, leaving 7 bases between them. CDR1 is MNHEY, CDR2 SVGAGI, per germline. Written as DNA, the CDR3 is TGTGCCAGCATGGAATATAGCAATCAGCCCCAGCATTTT. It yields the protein CASMEYSNQPQHF.